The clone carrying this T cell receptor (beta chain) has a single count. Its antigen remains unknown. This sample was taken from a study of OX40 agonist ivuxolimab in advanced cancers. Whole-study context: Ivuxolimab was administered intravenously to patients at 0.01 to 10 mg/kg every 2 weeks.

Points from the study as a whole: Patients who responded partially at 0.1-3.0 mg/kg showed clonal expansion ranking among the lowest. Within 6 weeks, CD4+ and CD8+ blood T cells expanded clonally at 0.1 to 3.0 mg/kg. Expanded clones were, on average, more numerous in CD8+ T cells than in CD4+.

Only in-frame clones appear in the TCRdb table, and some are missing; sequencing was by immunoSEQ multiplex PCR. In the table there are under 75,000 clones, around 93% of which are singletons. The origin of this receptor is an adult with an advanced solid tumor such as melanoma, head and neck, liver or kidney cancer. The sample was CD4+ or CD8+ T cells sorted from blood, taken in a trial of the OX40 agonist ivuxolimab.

CDR3 in DNA: TGTGCCAGCAGTTTAGGGACTAGCGGTCCTAGCTCCTACAATGAGCAGTTCTTC. It codes for CASSLGTSGPSSYNEQFF. This chain joins TRBV28 and TRBJ2-1; 11 positions match TRBD2. The germline gives CDR1 MDHEN, CDR2 SYDVKM. V was pared by 2 bases and J by 0 bases, with 6 bases of the junction left unmatched. There are 18 residues in the CDR3.